Sequencing of this TCR beta chain was carried out in a study of CD8+ T cells in alopecia areata. Background on the study: Tofacitinib treatment spanned 6 to 18 months, with 6 months off drug afterward.

Following extraction, RNA underwent reverse transcription to cDNA, which served as the sequencing template. Clones were sequenced by immunoSEQ multiplex PCR, and TCRdb holds only the in-frame ones, with some missing. This sample has about 11,000 clones; roughly 56% occur once, and the top ten carry around 8.5%. Findings of the study overall: Lesional scalp, notably in alopecia totalis/universalis, had clonality above that of normal scalp. It was less clear whether patients shared TCRs than it was in mice, possibly because of HLA.

Concerning this clone itself: Its target is not known.

V lost 1 base and J lost 7, with 14 bases in between. Per germline, CDR1 SGHVS and CDR2 FNYEAQ. CDR3 length: 16 amino acids. The study team obtained lesional scalp punch biopsies and peripheral blood from alopecia areata patients. The input for sequencing was skin, taken at week 0. The V call is TRBV7-6, the J call TRBJ2-6; a possible D gene is TRBD2 (5 bases). This sequence was found in a human donor with alopecia areata. The CDR3 coding sequence is TGTGCCAGCAGCTTAGTGGCGGGCCCGGGAGCCAACGTCCTGACTTTC. It specifies CASSLVAGPGANVLTF.